One sample yielded the 8 T cell receptor beta chains listed below, sequenced in a study of blood T cell repertoires in COVID-19. Using immunoSEQ multiplex PCR, the repertoire was profiled, and TCRdb retains in-frame clones only, with some absent. The sample holds approximately 280,000 clones, around 87% seen once. Sequenced: peripheral blood. Every receptor here comes from a woman in her 30s who had recovered from COVID-19.

The V gene is TRBV27, the J gene TRBJ2-7, with a possible D match to TRBD1 (5 bases). The CDR3 has 13 residues. V was cut by 4 bases and J by 4 bases, with 11 bases left in between. From germline, CDR1 is MNHEY and CDR2 SMNVEV (reference sequence). The CDR3 DNA reads as TGTGCCAGCAGTTACAGGCCCTTATACGAGCAGTACTTC. Its translation is CASSYRPLYEQYF.

The V and J genes are TRBV6-5 and TRBJ2-3; 8 bases are shared with TRBD2. V lost 4 bases, J lost 0 bases, and 3 bases stayed unmatched. Germline assignment: CDR1 MNHEY and CDR2 SVGAGI. CDR3 length: 15 amino acids. In nucleotides, the CDR3 is TGTGCCAGCAGTTCAGCGGGGGAAAGCACAGATACGCAGTATTTT. Encoded protein: CASSSAGESTDTQYF.

This clone was counted once. CDR3 amino acids: CASSLRDRNDNEQFF. CDR3 DNA sequence: TGTGCCAGCAGCTTACGGGACAGGAACGACAATGAGCAGTTCTTC. The rearrangement uses TRBV11-3 and TRBJ2-1; 8 nucleotides agree with TRBD1. Germline V gene sequence: CDR1 SGHNT, CDR2 YENEEA. Losses at the gene ends were 2 bases for V and 5 bases for J; bases not matched to a gene: 5. This CDR3 spans 15 amino acids.

The rearrangement joins TRBV5-8 to TRBJ2-3; D uncertain. From germline, CDR1 is SGHTS and CDR2 YDEGEE. The V end was cut by 0 bases, the J end by 2 bases, with 10 bases between. This CDR3 spans 15 amino acids. DNA of the CDR3: TGTGCCAGCAGCTTGGCCGTTGCGGTCACAGATACGCAGTATTTT. Protein: CASSLAVAVTDTQYF.

J is TRBJ2-2 and V is TRBV11-2, with D uncertain. There are 15 residues in the CDR3. Germline CDR1 and CDR2: SGHAT and FQNNGV. V dropped 1 base and J dropped 3 bases, with 9 bases sitting between them. CDR3 sequence: CASSLGVADTGELFF. The DNA of the CDR3 is TGTGCCAGCAGCTTAGGGGTGGCGGACACCGGGGAGCTGTTTTTT.

DNA of the CDR3: TGTGCCATCACTAATATTGGCACTGAAGCTTTCTTT. Protein sequence: CAITNIGTEAFF. The rearrangement uses TRBV10-3 and TRBJ1-1; D is uncertain. The CDR3 spans 12 residues. The germline V gene encodes CDR1 ENHRY and CDR2 SYGVKD. V gave up 7 bases and J gave up 4 bases, with 10 bases separating them.

V usage is TRBV2 and J usage is TRBJ2-7; D not resolved. V lost 5 bases, J lost 3 bases, and 14 bases lay in between. This CDR3 is built from 14 residues. Germline V lookup: CDR1 SNHLY, CDR2 FYNNEI. The CDR3, as DNA: TGTGCCAGCAGTTCTACCGGGTCTAACTACGAGCAGTACTTC. Its translation: CASSSTGSNYEQYF.

The genes are TRBV30 and TRBJ2-1; 11 bases map to TRBD2. The junction had 2 bases not matched to a gene; V was cut back by 0 bases and J by 10 bases. The CDR3 covers 13 residues. Germline values: CDR1 GTSNPN, CDR2 SVGIG (reference sequence). Written as DNA, the CDR3 is TGTGCCTGGAGTGTAGGGACTAGCGGCGAGCAGTTCTTC. Amino acids: CAWSVGTSGEQFF.